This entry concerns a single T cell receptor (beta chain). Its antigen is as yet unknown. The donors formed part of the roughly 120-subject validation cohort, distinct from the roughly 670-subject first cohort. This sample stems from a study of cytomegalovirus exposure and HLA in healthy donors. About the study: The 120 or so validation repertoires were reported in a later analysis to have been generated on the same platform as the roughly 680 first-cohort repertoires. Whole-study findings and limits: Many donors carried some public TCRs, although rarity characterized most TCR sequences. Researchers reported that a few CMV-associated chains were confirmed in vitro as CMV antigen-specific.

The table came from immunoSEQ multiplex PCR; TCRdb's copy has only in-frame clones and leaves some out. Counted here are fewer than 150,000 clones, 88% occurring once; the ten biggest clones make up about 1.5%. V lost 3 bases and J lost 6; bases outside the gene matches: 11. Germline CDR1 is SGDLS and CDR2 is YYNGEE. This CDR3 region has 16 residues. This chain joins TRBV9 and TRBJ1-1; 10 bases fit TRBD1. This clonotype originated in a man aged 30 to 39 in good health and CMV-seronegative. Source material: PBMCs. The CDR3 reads CASSGDDRGRRAEAFF. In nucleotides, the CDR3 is TGTGCCAGCAGCGGAGACGACAGGGGGCGCCGGGCTGAAGCTTTCTTT.